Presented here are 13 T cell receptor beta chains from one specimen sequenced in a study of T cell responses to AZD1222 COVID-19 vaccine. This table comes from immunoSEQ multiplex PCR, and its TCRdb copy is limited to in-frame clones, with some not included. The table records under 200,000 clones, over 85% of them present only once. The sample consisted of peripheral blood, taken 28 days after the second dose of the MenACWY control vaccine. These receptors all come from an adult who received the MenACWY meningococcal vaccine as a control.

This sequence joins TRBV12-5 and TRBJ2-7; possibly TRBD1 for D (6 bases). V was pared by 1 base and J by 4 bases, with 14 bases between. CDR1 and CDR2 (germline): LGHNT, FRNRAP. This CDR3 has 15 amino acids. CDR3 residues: CASGLAPGQGYEQYF. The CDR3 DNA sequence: TGTGCTAGTGGTTTGGCGCCGGGACAAGGGTACGAGCAGTACTTC.

The CDR3 DNA follows: TGTGCCAGCAGTTTAAACAGGGACAATCAGCCCCAGCATTTT. It codes for CASSLNRDNQPQHF. This chain links TRBV27 with TRBJ1-5; TRBD1 might be the D (6 bases). The germline V gene has CDR1 MNHEY and CDR2 SMNVEV (reference sequence). V dropped 2 bases and J dropped 3 bases, with 8 bases sitting between them. The CDR3 loop spans 14 amino acids.

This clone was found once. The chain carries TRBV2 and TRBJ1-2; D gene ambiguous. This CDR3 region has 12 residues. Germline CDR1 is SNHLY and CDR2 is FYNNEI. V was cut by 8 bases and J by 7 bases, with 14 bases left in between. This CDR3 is CASSDLAGGYTF. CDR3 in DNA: TGTGCCAGCTCGGACCTGGCTGGTGGCTACACCTTC.

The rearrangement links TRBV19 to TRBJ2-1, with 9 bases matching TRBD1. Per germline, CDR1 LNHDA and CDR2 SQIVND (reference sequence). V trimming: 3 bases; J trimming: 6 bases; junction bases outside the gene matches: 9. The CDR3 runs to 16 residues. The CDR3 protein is CASSILTGQGSNEQFF. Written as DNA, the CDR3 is TGTGCCAGTAGTATTTTAACGGGACAGGGATCCAATGAGCAGTTCTTC.

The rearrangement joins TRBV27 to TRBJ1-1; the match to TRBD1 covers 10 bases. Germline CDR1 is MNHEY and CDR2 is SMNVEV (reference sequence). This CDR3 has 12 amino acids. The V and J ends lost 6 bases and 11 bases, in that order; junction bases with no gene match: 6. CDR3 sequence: CASRGTGEVAFF. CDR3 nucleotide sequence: TGTGCCAGCAGGGGGACAGGGGAGGTCGCTTTCTTT.

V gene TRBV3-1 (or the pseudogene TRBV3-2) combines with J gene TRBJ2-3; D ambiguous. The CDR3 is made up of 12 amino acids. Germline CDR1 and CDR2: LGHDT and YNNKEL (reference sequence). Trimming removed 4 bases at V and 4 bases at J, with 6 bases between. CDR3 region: CASSLDPDTQYF. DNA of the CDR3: TGTGCCAGCAGCCTGGACCCAGATACGCAGTATTTT.

The DNA of the CDR3 is TGCGCCAGCAGCCAAGAGGCCAGGGGGGCCTACGAGCAGTACTTC. Translated, it gives CASSQEARGAYEQYF. The chain uses TRBV4-3 and TRBJ2-7, with D maybe TRBD1 (7 bases). The CDR3 is 15 amino acids. Trimming removed 0 bases from V and 2 bases from J, with 11 bases in between. The germline CDR1 and CDR2 sequences are LGHNA and YSLEER.

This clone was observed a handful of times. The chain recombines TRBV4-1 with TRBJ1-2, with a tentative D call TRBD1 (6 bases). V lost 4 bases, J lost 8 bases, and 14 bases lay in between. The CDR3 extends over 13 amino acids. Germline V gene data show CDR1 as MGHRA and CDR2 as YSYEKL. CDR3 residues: CASSLPGVRGYTF. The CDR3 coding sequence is TGCGCCAGCAGCCTCCCAGGGGTGCGAGGCTACACCTTC.

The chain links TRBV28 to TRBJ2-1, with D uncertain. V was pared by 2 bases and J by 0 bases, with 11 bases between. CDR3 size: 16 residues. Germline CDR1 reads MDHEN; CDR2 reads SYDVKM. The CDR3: CASSLAALHSYNEQFF. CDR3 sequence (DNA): TGTGCCAGCAGTTTAGCGGCACTTCACTCCTACAATGAGCAGTTCTTC. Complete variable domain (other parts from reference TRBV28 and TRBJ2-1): DVKVTQSSRYLVKRTGEKVFLECVQDMDHENMFWYRQDPGLGLRLIYFSYDVKMKEKGDIPEGYSVSREKKERFSLILESASTNQTSMYLCASSLAALHSYNEQFFGPGTRLTVL.

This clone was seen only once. The chain's CDR3 is CASSYSTQPPYNEQFF. Written as DNA, the CDR3 is TGTGCCAGCAGTTACTCGACCCAGCCCCCCTACAATGAGCAGTTCTTC. The chain couples TRBV6-5 to TRBJ2-1; D gene unclear. From germline, CDR1 is MNHEY and CDR2 SVGAGI. There are 16 residues in the CDR3. Trimming took off 0 bases at V and 2 bases at J, with 11 bases between the two ends.

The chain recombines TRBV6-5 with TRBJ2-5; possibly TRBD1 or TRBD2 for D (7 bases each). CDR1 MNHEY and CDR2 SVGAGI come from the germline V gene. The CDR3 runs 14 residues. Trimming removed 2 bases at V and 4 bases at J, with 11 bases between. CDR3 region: CASSYVRGGETQYF. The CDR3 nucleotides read TGTGCCAGCAGTTACGTCAGGGGGGGAGAGACCCAGTACTTC.

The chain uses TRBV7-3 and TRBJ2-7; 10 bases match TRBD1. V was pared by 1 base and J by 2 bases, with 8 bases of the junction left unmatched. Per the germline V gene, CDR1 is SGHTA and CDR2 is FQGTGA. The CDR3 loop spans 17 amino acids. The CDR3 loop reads CASSLNGQGVPPYEQYF. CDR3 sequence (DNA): TGTGCCAGCAGCTTAAATGGACAGGGGGTACCTCCCTACGAGCAGTACTTC.

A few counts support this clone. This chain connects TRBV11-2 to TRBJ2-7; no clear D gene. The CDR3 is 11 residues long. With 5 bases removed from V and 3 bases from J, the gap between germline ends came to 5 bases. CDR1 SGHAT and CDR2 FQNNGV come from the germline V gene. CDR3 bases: TGTGCCAGCAGCCACCTCTACGAGCAGTACTTC. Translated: CASSHLYEQYF.